This T cell receptor beta chain appears in the sequencing data of a study of glioma-infiltrating T cells. With 1 base removed from V and 3 bases from J, the gap between germline ends came to 9 bases. Germline lookup yields CDR1 SEHNR and CDR2 FQNEAQ (reference sequence). The CDR3 runs 14 residues. Using RNA template, CDR3s of TCR alpha and beta were amplified with iRepertoire arm-PCR. Each CDR3 protein is one row after TCRdb ran MiXCR on the multiplex PCR reads. This table has 300,000 to 450,000 distinct CDR3 sequences, approximately 42% appearing once. The V gene is TRBV7-9, the J gene TRBJ1-2; the D is unclear. The TCR was taken from a human donor with low-grade glioma or glioblastoma, undergoing nonglioma brain surgery, or in good health (not recorded which). The sample comprised glioma tissue, nonneoplastic brain tissue, or PBMCs (not recorded which). Here the CDR3 reads CASSLETRDYGYTF. Written as DNA, the CDR3 is TGTGCCAGCAGCTTAGAAACCAGAGACTATGGCTACACCTTC.